This T cell receptor beta chain is drawn from a study of cytomegalovirus exposure and HLA in healthy donors. The study's findings and limits: Association of a missense DCLRE1C variant with TCR beta V- and J-gene trimming was reported in a later analysis. More clonal expansion characterized HLA-associated TCR beta chains than equally common others in a later analysis.

Germline CDR1 and CDR2: MGHRA and YSYEKL. V was cut by 0 bases and J by 4 bases, with 16 bases left in between. This CDR3 is 16 amino acids long. The primer mix had 60 Vbeta and 13 Jbeta primers. As originally analysed: Among the unique TCR beta chains that a later analysis counted, 70 million to 85 million in all, 10 million to 14 million were shared. Generated by immunoSEQ multiplex PCR, the TCRdb table keeps only in-frame clones and is missing some. The DNA gave D and trimming, while V, J and clone size come from that table. Its clone listing holds some 110,000 clones. Comment on this clone: The antigen is undetermined.

While unrecorded immune exposures were likely, the donors were nominally healthy when sampled. The V and J genes are TRBV4-1 and TRBJ2-7; D is perhaps TRBD2 (6 bases). Input material: PBMCs. The receptor's source is a man aged 30 to 39 in good health and CMV-seronegative. The CDR3 loop is CASSQDRAGRLYEQYF. The CDR3 DNA follows: TGCGCCAGCAGCCAAGATCGGGCCGGGAGATTGTACGAGCAGTACTTC.